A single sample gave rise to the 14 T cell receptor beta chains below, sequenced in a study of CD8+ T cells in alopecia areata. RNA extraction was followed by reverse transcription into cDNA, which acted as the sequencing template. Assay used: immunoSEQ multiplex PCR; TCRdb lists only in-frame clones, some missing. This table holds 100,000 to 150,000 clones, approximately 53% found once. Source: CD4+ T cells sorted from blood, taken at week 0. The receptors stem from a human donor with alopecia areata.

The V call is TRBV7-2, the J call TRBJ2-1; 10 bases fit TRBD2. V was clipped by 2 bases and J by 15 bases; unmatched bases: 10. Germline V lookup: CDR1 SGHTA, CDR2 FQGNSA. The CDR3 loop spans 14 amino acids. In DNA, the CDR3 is TGTGCCAGCAGCTTAACTAGCGGGGAAATCAGACGGTTCTTC. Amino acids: CASSLTSGEIRRFF.

The CDR3 nucleotides read TGTGCCAGCAGTTTATTAGTCCCCAGGGAGGGGAACACCGGGGAGCTGTTTTTT. Translating it yields CASSLLVPREGNTGELFF. The V gene is TRBV27, the J gene TRBJ2-2; 7 bases are a match to TRBD2. Germline lookup yields CDR1 MNHEY and CDR2 SMNVEV (reference sequence). The CDR3 is 18 amino acids. Unmatched junction bases numbered 9, after V lost 1 base and J lost 1 base.

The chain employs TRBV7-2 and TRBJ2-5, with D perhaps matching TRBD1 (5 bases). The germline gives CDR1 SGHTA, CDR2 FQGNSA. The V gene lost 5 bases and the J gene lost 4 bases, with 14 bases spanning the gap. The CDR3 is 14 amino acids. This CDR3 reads CASSEDRARETQYF. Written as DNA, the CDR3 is TGTGCCAGCAGCGAAGACAGAGCGCGAGAGACCCAGTACTTC.

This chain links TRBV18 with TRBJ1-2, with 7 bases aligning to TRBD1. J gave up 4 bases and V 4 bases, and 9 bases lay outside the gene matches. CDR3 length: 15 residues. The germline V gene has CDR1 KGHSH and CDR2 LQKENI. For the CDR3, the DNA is TGTGCCAGCTCACTAACTGGACAGGCCACCTATGGCTACACCTTC. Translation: CASSLTGQATYGYTF.

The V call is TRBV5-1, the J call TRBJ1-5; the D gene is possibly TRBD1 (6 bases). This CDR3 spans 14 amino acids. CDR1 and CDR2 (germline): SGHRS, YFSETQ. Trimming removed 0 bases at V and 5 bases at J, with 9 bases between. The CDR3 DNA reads TGCGCCAGCAGCTTGGTATCAGGGGATCAGCCCCAGCATTTT. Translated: CASSLVSGDQPQHF.

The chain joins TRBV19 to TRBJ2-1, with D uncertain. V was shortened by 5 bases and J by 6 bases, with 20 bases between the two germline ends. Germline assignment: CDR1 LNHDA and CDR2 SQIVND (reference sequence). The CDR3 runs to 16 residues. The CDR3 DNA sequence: TGTGCCAGTAGTGACAACCCCCGTTCTGGGTCCAATGAGCAGTTCTTC. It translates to CASSDNPRSGSNEQFF.

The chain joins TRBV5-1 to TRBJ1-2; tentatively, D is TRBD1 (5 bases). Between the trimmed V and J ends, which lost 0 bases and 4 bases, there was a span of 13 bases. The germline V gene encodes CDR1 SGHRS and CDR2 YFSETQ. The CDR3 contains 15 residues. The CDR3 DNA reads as TGCGCCAGCAGCTTGGGGTCCGGTGGGGCCTATGGCTACACCTTC. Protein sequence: CASSLGSGGAYGYTF.

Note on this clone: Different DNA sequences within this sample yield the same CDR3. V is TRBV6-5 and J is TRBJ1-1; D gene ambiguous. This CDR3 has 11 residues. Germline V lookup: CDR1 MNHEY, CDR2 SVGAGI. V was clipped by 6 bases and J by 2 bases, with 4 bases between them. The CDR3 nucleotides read TGTGCCAGCAGCCGTAACACTGAAGCTTTCTTT. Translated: CASSRNTEAFF.

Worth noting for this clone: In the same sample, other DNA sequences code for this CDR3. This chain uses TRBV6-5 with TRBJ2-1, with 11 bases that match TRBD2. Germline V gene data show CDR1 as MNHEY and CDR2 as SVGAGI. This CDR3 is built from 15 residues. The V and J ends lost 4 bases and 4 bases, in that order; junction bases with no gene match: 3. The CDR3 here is CASSSRTSGYNEQFF. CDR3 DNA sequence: TGTGCCAGCAGTTCTCGGACTAGCGGGTACAATGAGCAGTTCTTC.

The CDR3 sequence is CASSHTDRGWRETQYF. Here the CDR3 DNA reads TGCGCCAGCAGCCACACTGACAGGGGGTGGAGAGAGACCCAGTACTTC. The rearrangement uses TRBV4-1 and TRBJ2-5; TRBD1 matches 9 bases. Germline values: CDR1 MGHRA, CDR2 YSYEKL. The CDR3 extends over 16 amino acids. The V gene end was trimmed by 3 bases and the J gene end by 4 bases; junction bases not matched to a gene: 9.

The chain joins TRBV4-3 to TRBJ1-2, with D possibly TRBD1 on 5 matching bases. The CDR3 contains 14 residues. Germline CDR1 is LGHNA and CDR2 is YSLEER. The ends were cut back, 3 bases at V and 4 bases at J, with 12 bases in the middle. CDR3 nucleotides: TGCGCCAGCAGCCAGGACCACGGGACCTATGGCTACACCTTC. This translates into CASSQDHGTYGYTF.

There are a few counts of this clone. CDR3 sequence (DNA): TGTGCCAGCAGAGTCCCAGCAACTAATGAAAAACTGTTTTTT. It specifies CASRVPATNEKLFF. J is TRBJ1-4 and V is TRBV28, with D hard to call. Per the germline V gene, CDR1 is MDHEN and CDR2 is SYDVKM. Trimming removed 6 bases from V and 0 bases from J, with 8 bases in between. The CDR3 length is 14 residues. The full variable domain, rest sourced from reference TRBV28 and TRBJ1-4, is DVKVTQSSRYLVKRTGEKVFLECVQDMDHENMFWYRQDPGLGLRLIYFSYDVKMKEKGDIPEGYSVSREKKERFSLILESASTNQTSMYLCASRVPATNEKLFFGSGTQLSVL.

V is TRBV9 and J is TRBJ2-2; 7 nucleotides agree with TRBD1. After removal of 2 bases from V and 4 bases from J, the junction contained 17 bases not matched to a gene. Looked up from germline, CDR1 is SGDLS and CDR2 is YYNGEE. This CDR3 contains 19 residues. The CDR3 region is CASSVDLLVRDSGTGELFF. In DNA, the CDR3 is TGTGCCAGCAGCGTTGACCTTTTAGTCCGGGACAGTGGCACCGGGGAGCTGTTTTTT. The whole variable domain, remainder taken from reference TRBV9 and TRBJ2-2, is DSGVTQTPKHLITATGQRVTLRCSPRSGDLSVYWYQQSLDQGLQFLIQYYNGEERAKGNILERFSAQQFPDLHSELNLSSLELGDSALYFCASSVDLLVRDSGTGELFFGEGSRLTVL.

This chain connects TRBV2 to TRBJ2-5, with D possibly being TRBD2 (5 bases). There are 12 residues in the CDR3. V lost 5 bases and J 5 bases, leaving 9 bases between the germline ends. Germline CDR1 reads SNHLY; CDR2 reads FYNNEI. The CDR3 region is CASSPEEETQYF. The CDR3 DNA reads TGTGCCAGCAGTCCGGAGGAGGAGACCCAGTACTTC.